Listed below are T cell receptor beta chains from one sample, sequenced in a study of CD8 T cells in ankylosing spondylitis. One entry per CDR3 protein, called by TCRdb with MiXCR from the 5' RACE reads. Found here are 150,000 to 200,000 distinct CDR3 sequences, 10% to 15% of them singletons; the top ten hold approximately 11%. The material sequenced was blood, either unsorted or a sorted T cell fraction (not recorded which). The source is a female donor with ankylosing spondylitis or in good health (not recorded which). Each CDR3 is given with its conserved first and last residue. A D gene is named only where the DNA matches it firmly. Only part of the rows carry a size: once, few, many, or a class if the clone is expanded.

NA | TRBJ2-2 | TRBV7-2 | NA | CASSFPSGSRTGELFF | TGTGCCAGCAGCTTCCCAAGCGGGTCGAGGACCGGGGAGCTGTTTTTT
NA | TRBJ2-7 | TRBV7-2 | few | CASSIPGPYYEQYF | TGTGCCAGCAGCATCCCGGGACCCTACTACGAGCAGTACTTC
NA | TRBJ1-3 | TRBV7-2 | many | CASSLGPSSGNTIYF | TGTGCCAGCAGCTTAGGACCCAGCTCTGGAAACACCATATATTTT
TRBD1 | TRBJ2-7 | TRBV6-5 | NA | CASSFGQGPSYEQYF | TGTGCCAGCAGTTTCGGACAGGGGCCTTCCTACGAGCAGTACTTC
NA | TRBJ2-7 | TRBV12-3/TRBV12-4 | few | CASKITGSYEQYF | TGTGCCAGTAAGATTACAGGGTCCTACGAGCAGTACTTC
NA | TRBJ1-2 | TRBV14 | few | CASSPYIGYGYTF | TGTGCCAGCAGCCCCTATATTGGGTATGGCTACACCTTC
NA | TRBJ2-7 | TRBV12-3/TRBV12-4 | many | CASSLALVSGEQYF | TGTGCCAGCAGTTTAGCGCTGGTCAGTGGGGAGCAGTACTTC
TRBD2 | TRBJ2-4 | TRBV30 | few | CAWSDSGINIQYF | TGTGCCTGGAGCGATAGCGGGATTAACATTCAGTACTTC
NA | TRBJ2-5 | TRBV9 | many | CASSEWERETQYF | TGTGCCAGCAGCGAATGGGAAAGAGAGACCCAGTACTTC
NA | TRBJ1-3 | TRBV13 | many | CASSLALGGNTIYF | TGTGCCAGCAGCTTAGCACTCGGAGGAAACACCATATATTTT
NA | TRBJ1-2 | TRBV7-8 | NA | CASSLVPEYGYTF | TGTGCCAGCAGCTTAGTCCCTGAATATGGCTACACCTTC
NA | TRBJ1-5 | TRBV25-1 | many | CASSEYHGDNQPQHF | TGTGCCAGCAGTGAATACCACGGGGACAATCAGCCCCAGCATTTT
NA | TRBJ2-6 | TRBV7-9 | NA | CASSYSGGSGANVLTF | TGTGCCAGCAGCTATTCTGGGGGCTCTGGGGCCAACGTCCTGACTTTC
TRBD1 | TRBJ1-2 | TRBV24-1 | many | CATSDGGQGEGGYTF | TGTGCCACCAGTGATGGGGGACAGGGAGAAGGTGGCTACACCTTC
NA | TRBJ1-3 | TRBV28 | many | CASNGGTPSGNTIYF | TGTGCCAGCAACGGTGGGACACCCTCTGGAAACACCATATATTTT
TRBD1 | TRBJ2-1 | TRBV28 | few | CASTGTAFREQFF | TGTGCCAGCACCGGGACAGCTTTCCGTGAGCAGTTCTTC
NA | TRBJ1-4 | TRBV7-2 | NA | CASSPSADLGEKLFF | TGTGCCAGCAGCCCCTCGGCGGACCTCGGTGAAAAACTGTTTTTT
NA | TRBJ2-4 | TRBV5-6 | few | CASSGTGFRGIQYF | TGTGCCAGCAGCGGCACAGGGTTTAGGGGCATTCAGTACTTC
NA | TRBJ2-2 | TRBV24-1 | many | CATGGHTGELFF | TGTGCCACGGGGGGGCACACCGGGGAGCTGTTTTTT
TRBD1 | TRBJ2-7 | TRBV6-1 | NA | CASRWATGGFYEQYF | TGTGCCAGCAGGTGGGCGACAGGGGGCTTCTACGAGCAGTACTTC
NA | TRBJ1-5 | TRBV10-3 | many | CAIRGDTNQPQHF | TGTGCCATCAGAGGGGATACCAATCAGCCCCAGCATTTT
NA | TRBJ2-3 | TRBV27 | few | CASSLRDGNTDTQYF | TGTGCCAGCAGTCTAAGGGATGGTAACACAGATACGCAGTATTTT
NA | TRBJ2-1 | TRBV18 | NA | CASSPGGGATVNEQFF | TGTGCCAGCTCACCTGGAGGGGGGGCGACCGTTAATGAGCAGTTCTTC
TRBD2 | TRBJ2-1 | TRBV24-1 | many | CATSGTSGSSYNEQFF | TGTGCCACCAGTGGCACTAGCGGGAGCTCCTACAATGAGCAGTTCTTC
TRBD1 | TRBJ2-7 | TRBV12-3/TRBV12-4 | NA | CASSLLGQGAGEQYF | TGTGCCAGCAGTCTCCTGGGACAGGGGGCCGGCGAGCAGTACTTC
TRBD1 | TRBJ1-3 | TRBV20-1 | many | CSASRTGGVGNTIYF | TGCAGTGCTAGTCGGACAGGGGGCGTGGGAAACACCATATATTTT
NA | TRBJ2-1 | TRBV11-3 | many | CASSLVPDFQGNEQFF | TGTGCCAGCAGCTTAGTCCCTGACTTTCAAGGTAATGAGCAGTTCTTC
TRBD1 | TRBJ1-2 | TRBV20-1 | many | CSTSGTGYGYTF | TGCAGTACCTCCGGGACAGGGTATGGCTACACCTTC
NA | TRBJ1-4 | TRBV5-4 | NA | CASSLVAGQAFPTNEKLFF | TGTGCCAGCAGCTTGGTCGCTGGGCAGGCGTTCCCAACTAATGAAAAACTGTTTTTT
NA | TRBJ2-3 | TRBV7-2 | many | CASSFQGPDTQYF | TGTGCCAGCAGCTTCCAGGGGCCAGATACGCAGTATTTT
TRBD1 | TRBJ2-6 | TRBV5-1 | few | CASSLYRDSSGANVLTF | TGCGCCAGCAGCTTGTACCGGGACAGCTCTGGGGCCAACGTCCTGACTTTC
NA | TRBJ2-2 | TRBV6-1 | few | CASESGLTYTGELFF | TGTGCCAGCGAGTCAGGGTTAACGTACACCGGGGAGCTGTTTTTT
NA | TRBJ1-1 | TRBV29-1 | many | CSTWTEARRGTEAFF | TGCAGCACCTGGACCGAGGCCCGTCGGGGGACTGAAGCTTTCTTT
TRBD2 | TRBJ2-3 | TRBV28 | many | CASSSSSGSTDTQYF | TGTGCCAGCAGTTCCTCTAGCGGGAGCACAGATACGCAGTATTTT
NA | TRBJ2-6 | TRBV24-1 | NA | CATSGPRDTARSGANVLTF | TGTGCCACCAGTGGTCCCCGGGACACAGCCCGCTCTGGGGCCAACGTCCTGACTTTC
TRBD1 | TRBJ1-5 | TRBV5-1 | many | CASSRTGGGDQPQHF | TGCGCCAGCAGCCGAACAGGGGGGGGCGATCAGCCCCAGCATTTT
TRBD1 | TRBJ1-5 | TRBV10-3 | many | CAISTDRGSQPQHF | TGTGCCATCAGTACGGACAGGGGAAGTCAGCCCCAGCATTTT
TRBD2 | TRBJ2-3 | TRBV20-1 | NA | CSASWREPTDTQYF | TGCAGTGCTAGCTGGCGGGAGCCCACAGATACGCAGTATTTT